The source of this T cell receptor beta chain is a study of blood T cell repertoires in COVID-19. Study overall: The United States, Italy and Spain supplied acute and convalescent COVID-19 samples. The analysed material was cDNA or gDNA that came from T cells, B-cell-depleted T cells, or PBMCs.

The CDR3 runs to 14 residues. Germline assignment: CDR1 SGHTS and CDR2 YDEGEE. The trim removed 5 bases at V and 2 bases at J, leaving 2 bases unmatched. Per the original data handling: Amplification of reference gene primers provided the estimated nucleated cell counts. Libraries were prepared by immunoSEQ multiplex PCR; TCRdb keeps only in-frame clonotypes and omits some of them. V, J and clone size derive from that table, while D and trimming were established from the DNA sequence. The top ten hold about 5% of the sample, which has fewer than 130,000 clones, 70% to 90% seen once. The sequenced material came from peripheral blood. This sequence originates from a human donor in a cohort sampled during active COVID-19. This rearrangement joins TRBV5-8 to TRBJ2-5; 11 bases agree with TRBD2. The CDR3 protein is CASSLAGGQETQYF. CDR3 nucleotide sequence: TGTGCCAGCAGTCTAGCGGGGGGACAAGAGACCCAGTACTTC.